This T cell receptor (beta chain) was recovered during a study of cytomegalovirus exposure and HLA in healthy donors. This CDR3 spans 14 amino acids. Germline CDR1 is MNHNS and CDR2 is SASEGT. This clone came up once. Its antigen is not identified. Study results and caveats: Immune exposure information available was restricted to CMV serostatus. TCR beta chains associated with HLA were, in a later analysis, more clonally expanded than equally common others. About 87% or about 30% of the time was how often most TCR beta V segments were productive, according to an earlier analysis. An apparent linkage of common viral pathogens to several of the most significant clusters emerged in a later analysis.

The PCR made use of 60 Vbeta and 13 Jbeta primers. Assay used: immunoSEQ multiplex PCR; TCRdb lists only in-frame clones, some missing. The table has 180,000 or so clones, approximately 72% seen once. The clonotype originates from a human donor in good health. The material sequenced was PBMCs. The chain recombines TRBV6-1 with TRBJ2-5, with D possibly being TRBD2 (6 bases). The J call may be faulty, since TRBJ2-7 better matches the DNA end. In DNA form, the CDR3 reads TGTGCCAGCAGTGTCGTGGCGGGGATCTACGAGCAGTACTTC. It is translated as CASSVVAGIYEQYF.